This TCR beta chain originates from a study of CD4 T cell repertoires in COVID-19. Study-level results: SARS-CoV and/or HKU1 spike cultures shared between 7 and 25% of SARS-CoV-2 clonotypes.

These memory T cells were uncultured and sequenced directly after ex vivo isolation. Method: immunoSEQ multiplex PCR; TCRdb's copy keeps in-frame clones and lacks some. Among around 7,800 clones, around four fifths were seen once, and the ten largest hold about 2.1%. To note about this clone: Its specificity is not known.

The trim removed 1 base at V and 1 base at J, leaving 10 bases unmatched. CDR3 length: 18 amino acids. The V gene's germline CDR1 is MGHRA and CDR2 YSYEKL. The specimen comprised effector memory CD4+ T cells from blood, sampled before the COVID-19 pandemic. The V gene is TRBV4-1, the J gene TRBJ1-1; 9 bases map to TRBD1. The receptor was derived from a human donor who had COVID-19. CDR3 protein: CASSQGVTGGIGNTEAFF. CDR3 DNA sequence: TGCGCCAGCAGCCAAGGGGTCACAGGGGGCATAGGGAACACTGAAGCTTTCTTT.